These 20 T cell receptor beta chains were sequenced from one sample in a study of tumor and adjacent non-tumor tissue in lung cancer. TCRbeta libraries were built with three rounds of nested PCR, modified from ARM-PCR. TCRdb reanalysed the multiplex PCR reads using MiXCR and keeps one entry per CDR3 protein. The sample yields over 40,000 distinct CDR3 sequences, approximately 59% seen once. RNA was extracted from bulk tissue without any cell sorting. This non-tumor lung sample came from over 3 cm beyond the tumor edge. The sequenced sample consisted of distant non-tumor lung tissue. These receptors came from a woman aged 40 to 49 with non-small cell lung cancer.

Only a few counts were recorded for this clonotype. The chain joins TRBV30 to TRBJ1-6, with D possibly TRBD1 on 5 matching bases. CDR1 GTSNPN and CDR2 SVGIG come from the germline V gene (reference sequence). This CDR3 is 13 amino acids long. The germline V and J ends were trimmed by 6 bases and 8 bases, with 14 bases remaining between them. The CDR3 sequence: CACKGEWHSPLHF. The DNA for the CDR3 is TGTGCCTGCAAAGGGGAATGGCATTCACCCCTCCACTTT.

This clonotype has just a few counts. At one end, the junction sequence differs from germline, possibly due to a read error. The J gene is TRBJ2-2, the V gene TRBV12-3 or TRBV12-4; D ambiguous. The CDR3 consists of 13 residues. CDR3 sequence reads: CTSSYTTAGELFF. CDR3 coding DNA: TGTACCAGCAGTTACACTACCGCCGGGGAGCTGTTTTTT.

The chain links TRBV6-6 to TRBJ1-2; the match to TRBD1 covers 7 bases. CDR3 size: 15 residues. Unmatched junction bases numbered 14, after V lost 9 bases and J lost 4 bases. The germline gives CDR1 MNHNY, CDR2 SVGAGI (reference sequence). CDR3 nucleotides: TGTGCCAGTAGTGGACGAGGGGGCGAGCGCTATGGCTACACCTTC. Translated, it gives CASSGRGGERYGYTF.

Concerning this clonotype: A much larger clone sits a single nucleotide away, making a read error possible. V is TRBV28 and J is TRBJ1-1; tentative D call: TRBD1 (5 bases). Trimming cost V 7 bases and J 0 bases, with 15 bases left between them. The CDR3 has 15 residues. The germline V gene has CDR1 MDHEN and CDR2 SYDVKM. CDR3 nucleotide sequence: TGTGCCAGCACCGCCCACTCGACAGTGAACACTGAAGCTTTCTTT. Protein sequence: CASTAHSTVNTEAFF.

As for this clonotype: This may come from a read error, since a much larger clone is one base off. V is TRBV5-6 and J is TRBJ1-1, with 8 bases identical to TRBD1. The CDR3 has 16 residues. Germline CDR1 SGHDT, CDR2 YYEEEE. Written as DNA, the CDR3 is TGTGTCAGCAGCCGCACGGGGTCAGGGGGCAGAAGTGAAGCTTTCTTT. This translates into CVSSRTGSGGRSEAFF.

This clonotype was recorded at least ten times. The chain carries TRBV29-1 and TRBJ2-7; the match to TRBD2 covers 7 bases. Germline loops: CDR1 SQVTM, CDR2 ANQGSEA. The CDR3 has 11 amino acids. V shed 0 bases, J shed 7 bases, and the junction held 0 bases outside the gene matches. This CDR3 is CSVEDSGEQYF. Written as DNA, the CDR3 is TGCAGCGTTGAAGATAGCGGGGAGCAGTACTTC.

Regarding this clonotype: Compared with germline, one end of the junction differs, possibly owing to a read error. This sequence joins TRBV12-3 or TRBV12-4 and TRBJ2-1; D is perhaps TRBD1 or TRBD2 (5 bases each). The CDR3 is made up of 16 amino acids. This chain's CDR3 is CASAKAGASNGNEQFF. CDR3 nucleotides: TGTGCCAGCGCTAAAGCCGGGGCTAGTAACGGCAATGAGCAATTCTTC.

This clonotype was counted only a few times. The junction and the germline gene differ at one end; a read error may be behind it. V usage is TRBV11-3 and J usage is TRBJ2-5; D perhaps matches TRBD1 (5 bases). Germline values: CDR1 SGHNT, CDR2 YENEEA. The CDR3 runs to 15 residues. The CDR3 region is CASSLILGRQETKYF. The CDR3 DNA follows: TGTGCCAGTAGCTTAATATTGGGGCGTCAAGAGACCAAGTACTTC.

The chain joins TRBV11-1 to TRBJ2-1; 7 bases match TRBD1. After removal of 5 bases from V and 2 bases from J, the junction contained 6 bases not matched to a gene. Germline V CDR1 and CDR2: SGHAT, FQDESV (reference sequence). The CDR3 is 15 residues long. CDR3 nucleotide sequence: TGTGCCAGCAGCGACGGGACAGTCACCTACAATGAGCAGTTCTTC. Protein product: CASSDGTVTYNEQFF.

In the case of this clonotype: At one end, the junction sequence differs from germline, possibly due to a read error. The chain couples TRBV6-6 to TRBJ2-7; tentatively, D is TRBD2 (5 bases). The germline gives CDR1 MNHNY, CDR2 SVGAGI (reference sequence). This CDR3 has 14 amino acids. This chain's CDR3 is CASRPRCGHYEQYF. CDR3 bases: TGTGCCAGCAGACCCAGGTGCGGGCACTACGAGCAGTATTTC.

To note about this clonotype: Compared with germline, one end of the junction differs, possibly owing to a read error. The V gene is TRBV4-1, the J gene TRBJ2-6, with 9 positions matching TRBD1. Germline V lookup: CDR1 MGHRA, CDR2 YSYEKL. The CDR3 totals 18 residues. CDR3: CAGSSQPGQGSGANVLTF. The CDR3 DNA sequence: TGCGCCGGCAGTTCCCAACCGGGACAGGGATCTGGGGCCAACGTCCTGACTTTC.

The rearrangement uses TRBV5-1 and TRBJ1-1, with D unresolved. Germline V CDR1 and CDR2: SGHRS, YFSETQ. This CDR3 region has 14 residues. Trimming took 4 bases from V and 3 from J, leaving 13 bases between them. CDR3 nucleotides: TGCGCCAGCAGCGGCCAGGACGGGGACACTGAAGCTTTCTTT. Its translation is CASSGQDGDTEAFF.

With respect to this clonotype: At one end, the junction sequence differs from germline, possibly due to a read error. The rearrangement joins TRBV7-8 to TRBJ2-4; D is undetermined. The CDR3 totals 14 residues. The germline V gene has CDR1 SGHVS and CDR2 FQNEAQ. The CDR3 reads CGSSPSVAKNIQYF. The CDR3 coding sequence is TGTGGCAGCAGCCCGTCAGTAGCCAAAAACATTCAGTACTTC.

A remark on this clonotype: An end of the junction differs from the germline gene, which may be a read error. V gene TRBV11-1 combines with J gene TRBJ2-1; 10 bases are shared with TRBD1. This CDR3 comprises 16 residues. CDR1 is SGHAT and CDR2 is FQDESV in the germline V gene (reference sequence). This CDR3 is CASGVGSGQGHNEQFF. The CDR3 coding sequence is TGTGCCAGCGGCGTAGGATCGGGACAGGGGCACAATGAACAGTTCTTC.

This clonotype was observed a handful of times. The chain combines TRBV6-1 with TRBJ2-1, with 14 bases aligning to TRBD2. V was pared by 7 bases and J by 6 bases, with 11 bases of the junction left unmatched. Germline V gene lookup returns CDR1 MNHNS and CDR2 SASEGT. The CDR3 runs 17 residues. CDR3 DNA sequence: TGTGCCAGCAATCCCAGGACTAGCGGGGGGATGGGCAATGAGCAGTTCTTC. Residues: CASNPRTSGGMGNEQFF.

This clonotype has ten or more counts. The CDR3 coding sequence is TGCGCCAGCAGCGACCGGGCCCAAGGGCCCGGGGAGCTGTTTTTT. This codes for CASSDRAQGPGELFF. The chain joins TRBV4-1 to TRBJ2-2; the D is unclear. This CDR3 has 15 residues. Germline assignment: CDR1 MGHRA and CDR2 YSYEKL. V was cut by 5 bases and J by 6 bases, with 16 bases left in between.

Regarding this clonotype: The final CDR3 position lacks the conserved phenylalanine or tryptophan, pointing to a likely read error. The chain employs TRBV6-2 or TRBV6-3 and TRBJ2-7; no firm D call. Per the germline V gene, CDR1 is MNHEY and CDR2 is SVGEGT. V lost 0 bases, J lost 6 bases, and 18 bases lay in between. The CDR3 is 16 amino acids. CDR3 loop: CASSYSSWFMGGEQYY. The CDR3 DNA reads TGTGCCAGCAGTTACTCGTCATGGTTTATGGGTGGCGAGCAGTACTAC.

By frequency in the sample, this clonotype is medium-sized. The chain has TRBV11-1 and TRBJ2-1; D possibly uses TRBD1 or TRBD2 (5 bases each). Germline lookup yields CDR1 SGHAT and CDR2 FQDESV (reference sequence). CDR3 length: 12 amino acids. Trimming stripped 4 bases from V and 13 bases from J, with 14 bases between. The CDR3 DNA is TGTGCCAGCAGCTACCTTTCCGGGGCCCAGTTCTTC. It codes for CASSYLSGAQFF. The variable domain in full, with the rest retrieved from reference TRBV11-1 and TRBJ2-1, is EAEVAQSPRYKITEKSQAVAFWCDPISGHATLYWYRQILGQGPELLVQFQDESVVDDSQLPKDRFSAERLKGVDSTLKIQPAELGDSAMYLCASSYLSGAQFFGPGTRLTVL.

This clonotype was observed at least ten times. The chain links TRBV6-6 to TRBJ2-7; D perhaps matches TRBD2 (6 bases). CDR3 size: 14 residues. V lost 2 bases to trimming and J lost 6 bases, with 14 bases between them. Germline CDR1 MNHNY, CDR2 SVGAGI (reference sequence). CDR3 nucleotides: TGTGCCAGCAGTTACCTCCCGGACTACGGCGAGCAGTACTTC. It encodes CASSYLPDYGEQYF.

This clonotype came up many times. The rearrangement links TRBV5-5 to TRBJ1-1; TRBD1 matches at 9 bases. This CDR3 spans 17 amino acids. Germline trimming cut 4 bases from V and 4 bases from J; bases unmatched to any gene: 14. Germline CDR1 SGHKS, CDR2 YYEKEE (reference sequence). The CDR3 coding sequence is TGTGCCAGCAGCCTACGGGGGGACAGGGTGTTGTCCACTGAAGCTTTCTTT. Residues: CASSLRGDRVLSTEAFF.